This T cell receptor (beta chain) emerged from a study of shared clonotypes between healthy human individuals. Libraries were prepared by immunoSEQ multiplex PCR; TCRdb keeps only in-frame clonotypes and omits some of them. The data show 400,000 to 500,000 clones, with 76% seen just once and approximately 12% held by the top ten. V was clipped by 6 bases and J by 2 bases; unmatched bases: 10. Germline V CDR1 and CDR2: MGHRA, YSYEKL. This CDR3 contains 15 residues. The rearrangement joins TRBV4-1 to TRBJ2-7; 7 positions agree with TRBD1. This sequence was found in a woman in her thirties or forties in good health. Some clones in this sample may be carry-over from other donors' samples. Sequencing was carried out using PBMCs. The CDR3 here is CASRPRMTGPYEQYF. In nucleotides, the CDR3 is TGCGCCAGCAGACCGAGAATGACAGGGCCCTACGAGCAGTACTTC.